This T cell receptor beta chain was sequenced in a study of blood T cell repertoires in COVID-19. Study in general: The origin of the acute and convalescent COVID-19 samples was the United States, Italy and Spain. PBMCs, B-cell-depleted T cells, or T cells provided the cDNA or gDNA that made up the material.

Enrolment of Seattle patients took place during active infection, and they were followed longitudinally. In the original analysis: Nucleated cell number was recorded as an estimate derived from reference gene primer amplification. Assay used: immunoSEQ multiplex PCR; TCRdb lists only in-frame clones, some missing. For V, J and clone size, that table is used; D and trimming come from the DNA. The sample has 240,000 or so clones, roughly four fifths seen once. The CDR3 spans 13 residues. The V gene lost 10 bases and the J gene lost 10 bases, with 17 bases spanning the gap. Per the germline V gene, CDR1 is MRHNA and CDR2 is SNTAGT. The table lists this clone with a few counts.

Source material: peripheral blood. The rearrangement uses TRBV6-4 and TRBJ1-6; tentative D call: TRBD1 (5 bases). The clonotype was recovered from an elderly woman with COVID-19, enrolled during active disease. CDR3 DNA: TGTGCCACCCCTTGTCAGGGTAGGTCACCCCTCCACTTT. This gives the protein CATPCQGRSPLHF.